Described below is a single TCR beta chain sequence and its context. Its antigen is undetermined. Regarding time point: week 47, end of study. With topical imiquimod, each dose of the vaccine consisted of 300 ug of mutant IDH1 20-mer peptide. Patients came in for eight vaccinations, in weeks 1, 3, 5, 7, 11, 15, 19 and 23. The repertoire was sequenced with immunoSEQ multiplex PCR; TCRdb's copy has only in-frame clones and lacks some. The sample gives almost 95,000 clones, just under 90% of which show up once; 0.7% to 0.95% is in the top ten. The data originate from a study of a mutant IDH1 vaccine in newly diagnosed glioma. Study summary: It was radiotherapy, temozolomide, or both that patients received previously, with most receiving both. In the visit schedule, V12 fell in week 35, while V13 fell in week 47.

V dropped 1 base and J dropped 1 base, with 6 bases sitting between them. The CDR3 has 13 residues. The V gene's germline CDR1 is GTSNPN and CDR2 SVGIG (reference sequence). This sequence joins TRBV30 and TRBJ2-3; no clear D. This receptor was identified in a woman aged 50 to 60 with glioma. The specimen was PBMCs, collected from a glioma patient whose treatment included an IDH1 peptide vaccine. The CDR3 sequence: CAWSAGGTDTQYF. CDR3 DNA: TGTGCCTGGAGTGCCGGAGGCACAGATACGCAGTATTTT. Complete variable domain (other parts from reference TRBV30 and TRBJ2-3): SQTIHQWPATLVQPVGSPLSLECTVEGTSNPNLYWYRQAAGRGLQLLFYSVGIGQISSEVPQNLSASRPQDRQFILSSKKLLLSDSGFYLCAWSAGGTDTQYFGPGTRLTVL.